One and the same sample provided the 4 T cell receptor beta chains below, sequenced in a study of identical twins. TCRdb used MiXCR to reprocess the 5' RACE reads, holding one entry per CDR3 protein. The sample holds around 160,000 distinct CDR3 sequences; around 3.5% are singletons and the top ten take 8.1%. Sequencing was performed on memory T cells sorted from blood. The receptors shown here come from a man between 18 and 29 years old in good health.

This clonotype was found many times. V usage is TRBV7-2 and J usage is TRBJ2-7, with a weak D call TRBD2 (5 bases). The V and J ends lost 1 base and 1 base respectively, with 8 bases between them. The CDR3 is 14 residues long. Germline V gives CDR1 SGHTA, CDR2 FQGNSA. CDR3 residues: CASSLGEGSYEQYF. In nucleotides, the CDR3 is TGTGCCAGCAGCTTAGGTGAGGGTTCCTACGAGCAGTACTTC. The full variable domain, completed using reference TRBV7-2 and TRBJ2-7, is GAGVSQSPSNKVTEKGKDVELRCDPISGHTALYWYRQSLGQGLEFLIYFQGNSAPDKSGLPSDRFSAERTGGSVSTLTIQRTQQEDSAVYLCASSLGEGSYEQYFGPGTRLTVT.

This clonotype occurred many times. J is TRBJ1-5 and V is TRBV12-3 or TRBV12-4; D is uncertain. CDR3 length equals 13 residues. The V end lost 7 bases, the J end lost 4 bases, and 11 bases lay between the germline ends. In DNA form, the CDR3 reads TGTGCCAGCACTCAGTTTGAAAATCAGCCCCAGCATTTT. Protein sequence: CASTQFENQPQHF.

With respect to this clonotype: Because the CDR3 is missing its conserved closing phenylalanine or tryptophan, this is likely a read error. This chain uses TRBV4-3 with TRBJ1-1; D is possibly TRBD1 (5 bases). Germline CDR1 LGHNA, CDR2 YSLEER. The CDR3 is 15 amino acids. Between the trimmed V and J ends, which lost 0 bases and 5 bases, there was a span of 13 bases. DNA of the CDR3: TGCGCCAGCAGCCAAGATCGGCTGGGACGGACTGAAGCTTTCTCT. Its protein is CASSQDRLGRTEAFS.

Turning to this clonotype: One base away lies a much larger clone, so this may be a sequencing read error. The CDR3 sequence: CASGWPRQGEAFF. DNA of the CDR3: TGTGCCAGCGGTTGGCCCAGACAGGGTGAAGCTTTCTTT. J is TRBJ1-1 and V is TRBV12-3 or TRBV12-4; 7 nucleotides match TRBD1. V shed 8 bases and J 7 bases; nucleotides not matched to a gene: 10. This CDR3 has 13 amino acids.